The sequence of this T cell receptor (beta chain) was determined in a study of T-cell reconstitution after alpha-beta-depleted transplantation in children (dated by TCRdb to between 2015 and 2016). The study in broad terms: The study quantitatively tracked T-cell immune reconstitution after TCRalphabeta/CD19-depleted allogeneic hematopoietic cell transplantation in children using TCR repertoire profiling.

The treatment or condition label of this sample denotes: allogeneic hematopoietic cell transplantation with graft depleted of TCRalphabeta T cells and CD19 B cells. The transplant recipients were children given TCRalphabeta/CD19-depleted allogeneic hematopoietic cell grafts. CDR1 SQVTM and CDR2 ANQGSEA are derived from the germline V gene. Relative to germline, V is 4 bases shorter and J is 3 bases shorter, with 14 bases between their ends. The CDR3 runs 14 residues from the cysteine to the phenylalanine. Only the CDR3 DNA is retained, 42 bases long and in frame from the first base. As concerns this clonotype: Its antigen is not yet known. It has no much larger one-base neighbor in the sample; base qualities were not kept.

Library prep was done by PCR. The data were produced on an Illumina HiSeq 2500. TCR library preparation used molecular barcoding, with unique molecular identifiers applied to normalize quantification of the TCRbeta repertoire. The public reads were reanalyzed by TCRdb: fastp trimming at Q25, MiXCR alignment, in-frame beta chains only. Records with the same CDR3 protein are collapsed into one entry carrying the most frequent genes and DNA. Across this sample there are fewer than 550,000 distinct CDR3 sequences, with 11% seen only once. The ten largest clones represent 12% to 15% of the sample. Points the paper makes about the study in general: In some patients, high TCRbeta diversity at day 60 was attributed to recipient T cells and intrathymic progenitors that had survived conditioning. The frequencies of hyperexpanded clones fell over the following months, and after one year, T-cell counts and TCRbeta diversity were mostly attributed to newly produced T cells. The apparently early recovery of alphabetaT-cell counts about two months after transplant reportedly depended on only several hundred rapidly expanded clones that came from non-depleted graft cells.

The clonotype was recovered from a female patient between 2 and 15 years old who had a stem cell transplant for aplastic anemia, so the T cells may come from the graft donor. The sequencing used PBMCs, mostly from graft donor cells, collected 180 days after TCRalphabeta/CD19-depleted stem cell transplant. Recombination linked TRBV29-1 to TRBJ2-3; a tentative D match to TRBD1 spans 5 bases. The CDR3 sequence is CSVGGNERTDTQYF. The nucleotide sequence reads as follows: TGCAGCGTTGGGGGCAACGAGAGGACAGATACGCAGTATTTT.